This T cell receptor beta chain was sequenced for a study of T cell responses to AZD1222 COVID-19 vaccine. TCRdb keeps only in-frame clones here, not all; method: immunoSEQ multiplex PCR. The sample has 85,000 to 95,000 clones; 75% to 90% are singletons. This receptor was taken from an adult who received the AZD1222 COVID-19 vaccine. The sequencing here drew on peripheral blood, taken 28 days after the second AZD1222 dose.

The CDR3 DNA sequence: TGTGCCAGCAGCCCGGGACTAGCGGCCTACAATGAGCAGTTCTTC. Protein: CASSPGLAAYNEQFF. V usage is TRBV3-1 (or the pseudogene TRBV3-2) and J usage is TRBJ2-1, with TRBD2 matching over 11 bases. V lost 4 bases and J lost 2; bases outside the gene matches: 1. Germline CDR1 and CDR2: LGHDT and YNNKEL (reference sequence). The CDR3 has 15 residues.